This T cell receptor (beta chain) was recovered during a study of T cells in Graves' hyperthyroidism and ophthalmopathy. Amplification of TCR beta CDR3 regions used RNA as the template. Using the HTBI primer set, a first-round RT-PCR was run on the TCR CDR3. TCRdb redid the calling of the multiplex PCR reads with MiXCR, one entry per CDR3 protein. The data contain hundreds of thousands of distinct CDR3 sequences, approximately 14% of them singletons. This clonotype was found a few times. From germline, CDR1 is MGHDK and CDR2 SYGVNS. Trimming removed 8 bases from V and 8 bases from J; junction bases left unmatched: 11. The length of the CDR3 is 15 residues.

Sequenced: blood. The origin of this receptor is a woman in her twenties or thirties with Graves' hyperthyroidism that later progressed to Graves' ophthalmopathy. The V and J genes are TRBV25-1 and TRBJ1-4; 10 positions match TRBD1. The CDR3 sequence: CASSLWDRGGEKLFF. The DNA for the CDR3 is TGTGCCAGCTCCTTATGGGACAGGGGTGGCGAAAAACTGTTTTTT.